The clone carrying this T cell receptor (beta chain) was found many times. Antigen unknown. The sample is drawn from a study of early T cells in non-severe SARS-CoV-2 infection. Study background: Sequenced bulk RNA came from whole blood that was unsorted, and chains were unpaired. Study-wide results and limits: VDJdb matching skewed toward anti-spike CD8 responses, missing private and CD4 specificities.

Molecules of cDNA were individually given unique molecular identifiers that were attached to them. One entry per CDR3 protein results from TCRdb running MiXCR on the 5' RACE reads. The sample holds some 50,000 distinct CDR3 sequences; 10% are singletons and the top ten take around 4.4%. V dropped 6 bases and J dropped 1 base, with 15 bases sitting between them. In germline, CDR1 is KGHSH, CDR2 LQKENI. There are 15 residues in the CDR3. This TCR came from an adult who was a healthcare worker with PCR-confirmed SARS-CoV-2 infection or an uninfected control (not recorded which). Sequenced: whole blood. V usage is TRBV18 and J usage is TRBJ1-1, with no clear D. Here the CDR3 reads CASSPLPTENTEAFF. CDR3 nucleotide sequence: TGTGCCAGCTCCCCTTTACCGACGGAGAACACTGAAGCTTTCTTT.